The entry that follows covers one T cell receptor beta chain sequence. Its cognate antigen has yet to be identified. No much larger clonotype is one base removed from it; base qualities were not supplied. This entry belongs to a study of monozygotic twins with cystic fibrosis listed by TCRdb under 2021. Turning to the overall study: Barcoded libraries were prepared from 2.5 to 3.5 micrograms of fragmented DNA with approximately 15 PCR cycles. TCR beta repertoires were compared within and between 16 monozygotic twin pairs with cystic fibrosis so that genetic influence on V and J gene usage could be assessed. Data for three of the twin pairs had already been reported earlier in a different context. The cohort comprised ten female and six male twin pairs aged about 2.0 to 36.4 years, median approximately 10 years, mostly children and adolescents. On the day of blood sampling, twins were ranked among 1,060 cohort participants for weight-for-height and for FEVPerc (FEV1 disease centile). Broad study findings and their caveats: The greatest similarity to the co-twin was observed for V gene usage in 13 of 16 pairs and for J usage in 8 of 16 pairs, which suggested genetic constraints. Monozygotic CF twin pairs shared significantly more nucleotide-identical clonotypes within each pair than unrelated CF individuals shared with one another (P = 0.000026, Mann-Whitney). Simpson clonality tended to be low (median around 0.0094), which suggests a naive-dominated repertoire, although clonality was higher in the most severely affected patients. The cohort was small, and the number of shared CDR3s showed no association with age, concordance or disease severity.

The twin pairs came from the European Cystic Fibrosis Twin and Sibling Study Cohort, a cohort that recruited patients from approximately 160 CF clinics across 14 European countries. Zygosity and CFTR genotype were confirmed in-house, and zygosity was tested by multiplex PCR of nine short tandem repeat loci. Each twin gave a peripheral blood sample, and clinical parameters were documented on that same day of blood sampling. Phenol/chloroform extraction was used to isolate genomic DNA from peripheral blood cells, and the DNA was then kept in TE buffer at 4 degrees C. TCR beta CDR3 regions were amplified by multiplex PCR with the immunoSEQ immune profiling system according to the manufacturer's instructions. An Illumina NextSeq system was used for sequencing. The paper's processing steps were these. Sequence data were processed on the immunoSEQ Analyzer platform, and clonality was computed as the square root of Simpson's index of productive rearrangements. Similarity in V and J usage was quantified by Jensen-Shannon distance, and CDR3 generation probabilities were calculated with OLGA. Shared CDR3 sequences were searched in the immuneACCESS database (August 2020) and in VDJdb (December 2020). The clones in this table, taken by TCRdb from immuneACCESS, are in-frame only. Not every clone is retained; where verified, under half of the shortfall comes from an unresolved V gene, and the cause of the rest is unknown. That table is the source of V, J and clone size, and D and trimming were worked out from the DNA. For this sample the table gives around 15,000 clones, of which 75% to 90% were detected only once. The top ten clones comprise around 0.73% of the sample.

V was cut back by 4 bases and J by 2 bases, leaving a gap of 8 bases between them. From a lookup of the germline V gene, CDR1 and CDR2 are SGHVS and FQNEAQ. Spanning cysteine to phenylalanine, the CDR3 consists of 13 amino acids. CDR3 DNA only is kept here, 39 bases in frame from base 1. The source of this sequence is a boy between 10 and 17 years old with cystic fibrosis. Sample: blood. Recombination linked TRBV7-8 to TRBJ1-1, and possibly TRBD1, on 6 matching bases. The CDR3 protein is CASSSDRNTEAFF. The nucleotides read TGTGCCAGCAGCTCGGACAGAAACACTGAAGCTTTCTTT.